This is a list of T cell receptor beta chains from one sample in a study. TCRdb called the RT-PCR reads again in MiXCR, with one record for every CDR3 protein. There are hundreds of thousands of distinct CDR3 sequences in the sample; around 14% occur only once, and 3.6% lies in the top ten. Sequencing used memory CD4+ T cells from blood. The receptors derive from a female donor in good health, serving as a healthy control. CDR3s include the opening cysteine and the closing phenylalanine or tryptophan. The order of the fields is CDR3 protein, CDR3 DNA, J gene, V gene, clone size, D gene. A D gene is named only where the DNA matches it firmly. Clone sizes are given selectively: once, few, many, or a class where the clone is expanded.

CDR3: CAISDSLQSTDTQYF
DNA: TGTGCCATCAGTGATTCCCTACAGAGCACAGATACGCAGTATTTT
J: TRBJ2-3
V: TRBV10-3
size: NA
D: NA

CDR3: CASSFKPGTAEEKLFF
DNA: TGTGCCAGCAGCTTTAAGCCCGGGACTGCTGAGGAAAAACTGTTTTTT
J: TRBJ1-4
V: TRBV7-9
size: few
D: NA

CDR3: CASSFGGHRSEQYF
DNA: TGTGCCAGCAGCTTCGGGGGGCACCGGAGCGAGCAGTACTTC
J: TRBJ2-7
V: TRBV5-6
size: NA
D: NA

CDR3: CSARAGGWSTDTQYF
DNA: TGCAGTGCCAGGGCGGGCGGATGGAGCACAGATACGCAGTATTTT
J: TRBJ2-3
V: TRBV20-1
size: NA
D: NA

CDR3: CASSYKIEAFF
DNA: TGTGCCAGCAGTTACAAAATTGAAGCTTTCTTT
J: TRBJ1-1
V: TRBV12-3/TRBV12-4
size: few
D: NA

CDR3: CSARTGGSNTGELFF
DNA: TGCAGTGCTCGGACAGGGGGTTCGAACACCGGGGAGCTGTTTTTT
J: TRBJ2-2
V: TRBV20-1
size: many
D: TRBD1

CDR3: CASSLNRQVTDTQYF
DNA: TGTGCCAGCAGTTTAAATCGGCAGGTCACAGATACGCAGTATTTT
J: TRBJ2-3
V: TRBV27
size: few
D: NA

CDR3: CASNQGPLEYNEQFF
DNA: TGTGCCAGCAATCAGGGTCCTTTGGAGTACAATGAGCAGTTCTTC
J: TRBJ2-1
V: TRBV6-2/TRBV6-3
size: few
D: NA

CDR3: CASSARQGLADTQYF
DNA: TGCGCCAGCAGCGCCCGCCAAGGACTAGCAGATACGCAGTATTTT
J: TRBJ2-3
V: TRBV5-1
size: few
D: TRBD2

CDR3: CASSLSGQDEQYF
DNA: TGTGCCAGCAGCCTCTCGGGGCAGGACGAGCAGTACTTC
J: TRBJ2-7
V: TRBV5-6
size: NA
D: NA

CDR3: CASSSGLLQITQYF
DNA: TGTGCCAGCAGTTCGGGACTACTACAGATAACGCAGTATTTT
J: TRBJ2-3
V: TRBV12-3/TRBV12-4
size: NA
D: TRBD2

CDR3: CSVQFGQGAGSSTEAFF
DNA: TGCAGCGTACAATTCGGACAGGGGGCGGGTTCGAGCACTGAAGCTTTCTTT
J: TRBJ1-1
V: TRBV29-1
size: few
D: TRBD1

CDR3: CASSQGVEQFF
DNA: TGTGCCAGCAGCCAGGGGGTTGAGCAGTTCTTC
J: TRBJ2-1
V: TRBV6-2/TRBV6-3
size: few
D: TRBD1

CDR3: CASSQVDQGAYGYTF
DNA: TGTGCCAGCAGCCAAGTGGATCAGGGGGCATATGGCTACACCTTC
J: TRBJ1-2
V: TRBV4-2
size: few
D: TRBD1

CDR3: CSAQTDQGARGNQPQHF
DNA: TGCAGTGCTCAGACAGACCAGGGGGCCCGCGGCAATCAGCCCCAGCATTTT
J: TRBJ1-5
V: TRBV20-1
size: NA
D: TRBD1

CDR3: CASSSYRRASRTYEQYF
DNA: TGTGCCAGCAGCTCCTACCGAAGGGCTAGCAGAACCTACGAGCAGTACTTC
J: TRBJ2-7
V: TRBV11-2
size: NA
D: NA

CDR3: CASTSQGTEAFF
DNA: TGCGCCAGCACCTCGCAGGGCACTGAAGCTTTCTTT
J: TRBJ1-1
V: TRBV5-1
size: NA
D: NA

CDR3: CASSLWANTEAFF
DNA: TGTGCCAGCAGCTTATGGGCCAACACTGAAGCTTTCTTT
J: TRBJ1-1
V: TRBV7-6
size: many
D: NA

CDR3: CASSPVGKDTQYF
DNA: TGTGCCAGCTCACCGGTAGGGAAAGATACGCAGTATTTT
J: TRBJ2-3
V: TRBV18
size: many
D: NA

CDR3: CASSLAGDSYNEQFF
DNA: TGCGCCAGCAGCTTGGCAGGGGACTCCTACAATGAGCAGTTCTTC
J: TRBJ2-1
V: TRBV5-1
size: many
D: NA

CDR3: CSVIGQFNQPQHF
DNA: TGCAGTGTTATTGGACAGTTCAATCAGCCCCAGCATTTT
J: TRBJ1-5
V: TRBV20-1
size: NA
D: NA

CDR3: CASSRMEGGGTEAFF
DNA: TGCGCCAGCAGCCGAATGGAGGGGGGCGGCACTGAAGCTTTCTTT
J: TRBJ1-1
V: TRBV4-3
size: NA
D: NA

CDR3: CSVSRAGGTDTQYF
DNA: TGCAGCGTCTCTCGGGCCGGAGGCACAGATACGCAGTATTTT
J: TRBJ2-3
V: TRBV29-1
size: many
D: NA

CDR3: CSAFGQVNEQFF
DNA: TGCAGTGCTTTCGGACAGGTCAATGAGCAGTTCTTC
J: TRBJ2-1
V: TRBV20-1
size: NA
D: TRBD1

CDR3: CASSVSMNSGNTIYF
DNA: TGTGCCAGCAGCGTCTCGATGAACTCTGGAAACACCATATATTTT
J: TRBJ1-3
V: TRBV9
size: few
D: NA

CDR3: CASSLQPRGQETQYF
DNA: TGTGCCAGCAGCCTGCAACCCAGGGGCCAAGAGACCCAGTACTTC
J: TRBJ2-5
V: TRBV7-2
size: few
D: NA

CDR3: CASSRRAVMNTEAFF
DNA: TGTGCCAGCAGCCGCCGGGCAGTCATGAACACTGAAGCTTTCTTT
J: TRBJ1-1
V: TRBV7-8
size: NA
D: NA

CDR3: CASSLVMGGRETQYF
DNA: TGTGCCAGCAGCTTAGTGATGGGGGGCAGAGAGACCCAGTACTTC
J: TRBJ2-5
V: TRBV7-2
size: many
D: NA

CDR3: CASSLAGATGAFF
DNA: TGTGCCAGCTCCCTGGCCGGGGCCACGGGGGCTTTCTTT
J: TRBJ1-1
V: TRBV12-3/TRBV12-4
size: NA
D: NA

CDR3: CASSLTGGGPNEQFF
DNA: TGTGCCAGCAGTTTAACGGGAGGGGGGCCCAATGAGCAGTTCTTC
J: TRBJ2-1
V: TRBV27
size: NA
D: TRBD2

CDR3: CASSLGGLFALSNQPQHF
DNA: TGTGCCAGCAGCTTAGGAGGGTTATTTGCACTTAGCAATCAGCCCCAGCATTTT
J: TRBJ1-5
V: TRBV5-6
size: few
D: NA

CDR3: CASSFGTGGGGELFF
DNA: TGTGCCAGCAGTTTCGGGACAGGGGGCGGCGGGGAGCTGTTTTTT
J: TRBJ2-2
V: TRBV12-3/TRBV12-4
size: few
D: TRBD1

CDR3: CASRGRQGGPQHF
DNA: TGTGCCAGCAGGGGAAGACAGGGCGGGCCCCAGCATTTT
J: TRBJ1-5
V: TRBV2
size: NA
D: TRBD1

CDR3: CASSVGPRSYEQYF
DNA: TGTGCCAGCAGCGTAGGTCCTCGATCCTACGAGCAGTACTTC
J: TRBJ2-7
V: TRBV9
size: NA
D: NA

CDR3: CSARSTSGSTDTQYF
DNA: TGCAGTGCTAGATCCACTAGCGGGAGCACAGATACGCAGTATTTT
J: TRBJ2-3
V: TRBV20-1
size: NA
D: TRBD2

CDR3: CSAIRDTNQPQHF
DNA: TGCAGTGCTATCCGGGACACCAATCAGCCCCAGCATTTT
J: TRBJ1-5
V: TRBV20-1
size: few
D: NA

CDR3: CASSLAGADNEQFF
DNA: TGTGCCAGCAGTCTAGCGGGAGCTGACAATGAGCAGTTCTTC
J: TRBJ2-1
V: TRBV12-3/TRBV12-4
size: many
D: TRBD2

CDR3: CASSFVGLLNNEQFF
DNA: TGTGCCAGCAGTTTTGTGGGACTACTAAACAATGAGCAGTTCTTC
J: TRBJ2-1
V: TRBV27
size: few
D: TRBD2

CDR3: CASSSENRILRGQYF
DNA: TGTGCCAGCAGTTCAGAGAACAGGATTCTACGTGGGCAGTACTTC
J: TRBJ2-7
V: TRBV12-3/TRBV12-4
size: NA
D: NA

CDR3: CASSLAVLAGYEQYF
DNA: TGCGCCAGCAGCTTGGCGGTCCTAGCGGGGTACGAGCAGTACTTC
J: TRBJ2-7
V: TRBV5-1
size: NA
D: TRBD2

CDR3: CASSYSVVNTEAFF
DNA: TGTGCCAGCAGTTACTCGGTCGTGAACACTGAAGCTTTCTTT
J: TRBJ1-1
V: TRBV6-5
size: NA
D: NA

CDR3: CASSQGTSGARGRQYF
DNA: TGTGCCAGCAGCCAAGGGACTAGCGGGGCGAGGGGTAGGCAGTATTTT
J: TRBJ2-3
V: TRBV11-2
size: few
D: TRBD2

CDR3: CSVAGQAGEKLFF
DNA: TGCAGCGTGGCTGGACAGGCCGGCGAAAAACTGTTTTTT
J: TRBJ1-4
V: TRBV29-1
size: few
D: TRBD1

CDR3: CASSLGGRDADTQYF
DNA: TGCGCCAGCAGCTTGGGCGGGAGGGACGCAGATACGCAGTATTTT
J: TRBJ2-3
V: TRBV5-1
size: many
D: TRBD2

CDR3: CASAAQGDSPLHF
DNA: TGTGCCAGCGCGGCACAGGGTGATTCACCCCTCCACTTT
J: TRBJ1-6
V: TRBV9
size: NA
D: NA

CDR3: CSARAPDQGVELFF
DNA: TGCAGTGCTAGAGCCCCCGACCAGGGAGTGGAGCTGTTTTTT
J: TRBJ2-2
V: TRBV20-1
size: NA
D: NA

CDR3: CASSPSGISYNEQFF
DNA: TGTGCCAGCAGCCCCAGCGGAATTTCCTACAATGAGCAGTTCTTC
J: TRBJ2-1
V: TRBV4-2
size: NA
D: NA

CDR3: CAWSVRGSQPQHF
DNA: TGTGCCTGGAGTGTCAGGGGTTCACAGCCCCAGCATTTT
J: TRBJ1-5
V: TRBV30
size: NA
D: NA

CDR3: CASSLSPDFSYEQYF
DNA: TGTGCCAGCAGCTTGTCCCCGGATTTCTCCTACGAGCAGTACTTC
J: TRBJ2-7
V: TRBV5-5
size: few
D: NA

CDR3: CASGDTQYF
DNA: TGTGCCAGCGGAGATACGCAGTATTTT
J: TRBJ2-3
V: TRBV27
size: NA
D: NA

CDR3: CSARGGQYEQYF
DNA: TGCAGTGCTAGGGGAGGACAGTACGAGCAGTACTTC
J: TRBJ2-7
V: TRBV20-1
size: NA
D: NA

CDR3: CASSLLGTSYTGELFF
DNA: TGTGCCAGCAGCTTACTTGGGACGTCTTACACCGGGGAGCTGTTTTTT
J: TRBJ2-2
V: TRBV7-2
size: once
D: NA

CDR3: CSASALSRIAGEQFF
DNA: TGCAGTGCTAGTGCCCTTTCTAGAATTGCCGGGGAGCAGTTCTTC
J: TRBJ2-1
V: TRBV20-1
size: many
D: NA

CDR3: CASSAGGPGSGETQYF
DNA: TGTGCCAGCAGCGCGGGTGGACCTGGCTCGGGGGAGACCCAGTACTTC
J: TRBJ2-5
V: TRBV9
size: NA
D: NA

CDR3: CASRAVPGTGVTGELFF
DNA: TGTGCCAGCAGAGCCGTGCCGGGGACAGGGGTCACCGGGGAGCTGTTTTTT
J: TRBJ2-2
V: TRBV6-5
size: many
D: TRBD1

CDR3: CASSLWGEQYF
DNA: TGTGCCAGCAGTTTGTGGGGCGAGCAGTACTTC
J: TRBJ2-7
V: TRBV12-3/TRBV12-4
size: many
D: NA

CDR3: CASRVTGVGTQYF
DNA: TGTGCCAGCAGAGTTACAGGGGTTGGTACGCAGTATTTT
J: TRBJ2-3
V: TRBV7-2
size: NA
D: TRBD1